This entry describes one TCR beta chain. Its cognate antigen has yet to be identified. Per-nucleotide qualities are absent, and no much larger clonotype sits a single base away. This entry belongs to a study of long-term antiretroviral therapy in people with HIV (dated 2022 in TCRdb). At the level of the whole study: The earliest samples were collected about a decade before the 2015 WHO recommendation for immediate ART, when ART was typically delayed until CD4 counts fell. Of the roughly 32 participants with HIV, roughly twelve were female. No cross-contamination during QIAcube processing turned up in test extractions that ran a monoclonal T-cell line alongside 33 polyclonal samples. From a few dozen adults with confirmed HIV infection, the cohort provided some 200 cryopreserved PBMC samples, gathered serially across a mean of around 6 years (range 1-12). This retrospective serial study examined whether starting ART and sustained HIV suppression were associated with changes in the composition and diversity of the TRB repertoire in peripheral blood. Study-level results and caveats: No data were available on ART adherence, viral resistance or therapy changes, limiting inferences about post-ART repertoire changes. ART initiation was associated with a significant increase in TRB diversity, but diversity stayed significantly below transplant donor controls even after long-term ART. The samples span the years 2004 to 2017, and the ART regimens used at that time may not be as effective as current regimens. Expanded TRB clones identified before ART initiation dominated the repertoire at all time points, although this dominance fluctuated and declined in many PLHIV after ART. CDR3 length ranges in HIV repertoires were narrower than in controls, and network structure suggested an antigen-experienced repertoire with only a slight naive shift after ART. Owing to limited PBMC availability, only the TCR beta chain was sequenced, without alpha chain pairing. Because pre-ART samples had limited cell numbers, profiling was done on unsorted PBMC rather than on sorted CD4+ and CD8+ T cells.

Sequencing of the TRB variable region was done with the immunoSEQ hsTCRB v3.0 assay at survey level resolution. The targeted TRB sequencing depth was roughly 40,000-50,000 T-cell genomes per sample. TRB libraries were pooled and sequenced on an Illumina MiSeq using a v3 150-cycle kit. On the study's bioinformatics: Repertoire analysis was performed in R inside a reproducible Nextflow workflow that covered QC, data transformation and analysis. LymphoSeq2, an R package for exploring AIRR-Seq data, was used to implement the custom analyses. Several samples that yielded fewer than 5000 total TRB sequences were excluded, so that fewer than 200 HIV repertoires were analyzed. Among the roughly 200 retained HIV repertoires, 55 to 65 were collected before ART initiation and around 130 after ART initiation. Repertoires were downsampled to 5000 TRB nucleotide sequences, and summary statistics were averaged over 100 downsampling iterations. TRB sequences were retained for analysis only if CDR3 regions of at least seven amino acids were present. A Shannon entropy-derived clonality score and the Gini coefficient were used to measure diversity. In repertoire networks, the top 5000 CDR3 amino acid sequences were linked whenever an edit distance of one separated two sequences. For TRB CDR3 amino acid sequences, GLIPH2 was used to predict antigen specificity groups and MHC restriction. CDR3 amino acid sequences were matched against VDJdb and McPAS-TCR to flag known CMV, EBV, HIV or tissue antigen associations. Pre-ART, post-ART and control groups were compared with Wilcoxon signed-rank tests and Holm-Bonferroni correction. The table comes from immuneACCESS by way of TCRdb, which keeps in-frame sequences with V and J called. Part of the clones is missing from these tables; in studies checked, under half for an unresolved V gene and the rest for unknown reasons. From that table come the V and J calls and clone size; the DNA was used to work out D and trimming. The sample data list 15,000 to 25,000 clones, and roughly nine tenths of these were observed just once. The ten largest clones capture 7.5% to 10% of the sample.

To be included, a participant needed at least one PBMC sample from before ART initiation plus at least two post-ART samples. Every participant with HIV received treatment in the United States of America. Cryopreserved samples of about 0.95-10 million PBMC were thawed and washed before DNA extraction. At the time of the earliest PBMC sample, participants with HIV were aged between roughly 20 and 54 years. Each participant contributed PBMC samples from 1-4 timepoints before ART initiation and 2-8 timepoints after ART initiation, with a median of 7 samples. Serial HIV viral load, CD4+ T-cell count, ART history and demographic data were obtained for every participant. Using a Qiagen kit on a QIAcube, genomic DNA was extracted from unsorted PBMC, with samples processed in batches of 12. As encoded in the germline V gene, CDR1 is SGHTA while CDR2 is FQGNSA. The trim is 4 bases for V and 5 bases for J, with a gap of 17 bases between the germline ends. The CDR3 holds 15 amino acids from the cysteine to the phenylalanine. Here the CDR3 DNA is all that survives: 45 bases in frame from base 1.

The V and J segments used are TRBV7-2 and TRBJ2-5; the D segment could be TRBD2, given 7 matching bases. Material: unsorted PBMCs, obtained about 4.5 years before starting antiretroviral therapy. The TCR sequence derives from a woman aged 25-40 years with HIV. In nucleotides, the sequence is TGTGCCAGCAGCTCCTGGGGGGGCGCGGGGGAGACCCAGTACTTC. It specifies CASSSWGGAGETQYF.